Listed below are T cell receptor beta chains from one sample, sequenced in a study of T cell changes during pregnancy in multiple sclerosis. Data came from immunoSEQ multiplex PCR; TCRdb stores just in-frame clones and leaves some out. Of 65,000 to 90,000 clones in the sample, about 90% were seen once. Material: PBMCs, obtained in the first trimester of pregnancy. The origin of the receptors is a female donor in good health, serving as a control in a pregnancy study. Some clones in this sample may be carry-over from other donors' samples. Both conserved end residues are part of each CDR3. D genes are given only for firm matches.

J gene,D gene,V gene,CDR3 protein
TRBJ2-1,TRBD1,TRBV6-1,CASSEGAGGEDEQFF
TRBJ1-1,NA,TRBV7-8,CASSLRQNEAFF
TRBJ2-7,TRBD1,TRBV11-2,CASSLVGGGPGGF
TRBJ1-1,NA,TRBV6-5,CASSYGHLNTEAFF
TRBJ2-3,TRBD1,TRBV2,CASRTGLSTDTQYF
TRBJ2-1,TRBD1,TRBV19,CASSVTGLNEQFF
TRBJ1-6,TRBD1,TRBV18,CASSTGTGSNSPLHF
TRBJ2-2,NA,TRBV28,CASKRQGGNTGELFF
TRBJ2-1,TRBD2,TRBV28,CASSPTSGSRNEQFF
TRBJ2-7,NA,TRBV14,CASSLGLVGYEQYF
TRBJ2-1,TRBD1,TRBV5-1,CASSFGTGNNEQFF
TRBJ1-4,NA,TRBV6-5,CASSYSGQGMEKLFF
TRBJ1-4,NA,TRBV28,CASSLLSATNEKLFF
TRBJ1-1,TRBD1,TRBV7-9,CASSSGTGGWNTEAFF
TRBJ2-3,NA,TRBV28,CASSLGQGTDTQYF
TRBJ1-4,NA,TRBV21-1,CASSNGGTGLNEKLFF
TRBJ2-3,NA,TRBV4-1,CASSQRPGGDSDTQYF
TRBJ1-5,NA,TRBV4-1,CASSQDPTRTGQPQHF
TRBJ1-1,TRBD1,TRBV6-6,CASSDRVGGTEAFF
TRBJ2-1,NA,TRBV10-2,CASSEAGVSSYNEQFF
TRBJ2-1,NA,TRBV10-3,CAISESSLASYNEQFF
TRBJ2-7,NA,TRBV28,CASETSGQDKAYEQYF
TRBJ1-5,NA,TRBV28,CASSLFSGLNQPQHF
TRBJ1-1,NA,TRBV6-5,CASSFAVQNTEAFF
TRBJ1-3,NA,TRBV7-2,CASRPAGTAGNTIYF